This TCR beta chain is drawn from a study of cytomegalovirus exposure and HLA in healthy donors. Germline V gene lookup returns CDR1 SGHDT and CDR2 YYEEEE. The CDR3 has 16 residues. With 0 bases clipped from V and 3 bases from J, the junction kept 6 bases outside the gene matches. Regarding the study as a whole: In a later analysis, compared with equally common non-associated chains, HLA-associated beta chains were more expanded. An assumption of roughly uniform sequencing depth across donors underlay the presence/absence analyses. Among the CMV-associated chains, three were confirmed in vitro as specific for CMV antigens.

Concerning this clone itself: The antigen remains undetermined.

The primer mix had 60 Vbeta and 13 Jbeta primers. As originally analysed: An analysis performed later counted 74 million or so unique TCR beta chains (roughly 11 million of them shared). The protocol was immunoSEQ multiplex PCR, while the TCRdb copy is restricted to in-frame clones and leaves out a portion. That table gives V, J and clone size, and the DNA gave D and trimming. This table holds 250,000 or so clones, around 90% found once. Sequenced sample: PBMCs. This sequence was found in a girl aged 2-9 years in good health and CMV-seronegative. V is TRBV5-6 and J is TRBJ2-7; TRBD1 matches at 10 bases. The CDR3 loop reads CASSLGTGTGDYEQYF. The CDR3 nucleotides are TGTGCCAGCAGCTTGGGGACCGGGACAGGGGACTACGAGCAGTACTTC.